Following are 24 T cell receptor beta chains from one sample sequenced in a study of blood T cell repertoires in COVID-19. Method: immunoSEQ multiplex PCR; TCRdb's copy keeps in-frame clones and lacks some. In the table there are more than 300,000 clones, 87% of which are singletons. Input material: peripheral blood. The receptors stem from a woman aged 25 to 39 with COVID-19, enrolled during active disease.

The genes are TRBV7-2 and TRBJ1-2; no firm D call. V dropped 5 bases and J dropped 8 bases, with 18 bases sitting between them. This CDR3 is 14 amino acids long. The V gene's germline CDR1 is SGHTA and CDR2 FQGNSA. The DNA for the CDR3 is TGTGCCAGCAGCCCCCGAGGAAGCGGGCCGGGCTACACCTTC. Encoded protein: CASSPRGSGPGYTF.

The chain couples TRBV6-5 to TRBJ1-5; TRBD1 agrees at 7 bases. With V trimmed by 5 bases and J by 7 bases, 5 bases remained unmatched. The CDR3 is 13 amino acids. Germline V gene sequence: CDR1 MNHEY, CDR2 SVGAGI. The CDR3 DNA reads TGTGCCAGCAGTCAGGGGGTCGGGCAGCCCCAGCATTTT. Protein sequence: CASSQGVGQPQHF.

The chain links TRBV5-6 to TRBJ1-6; D is ambiguous. Trimming removed 0 bases from V and 3 bases from J, with 4 bases in between. The CDR3 consists of 14 residues. The germline V gene has CDR1 SGHDT and CDR2 YYEEEE. The CDR3 DNA is TGTGCCAGCAGCTTGGGCAGCTATAATTCACCCCTCCACTTT. Protein sequence: CASSLGSYNSPLHF.

The chain is built from TRBV5-4 and TRBJ1-1; 9 nucleotides match TRBD1. The germline V gene has CDR1 SGHNT and CDR2 YYREEE (reference sequence). The CDR3 is 15 residues long. Germline trimming cut 5 bases from V and 1 base from J; bases unmatched to any gene: 6. The CDR3 region is CASRDRGQGNTEAFF. The CDR3 coding sequence is TGTGCCAGCAGGGACAGGGGACAGGGGAACACTGAAGCTTTCTTT.

The chain recombines TRBV11-3 with TRBJ2-3; D perhaps matches TRBD2 (5 bases). CDR1 is SGHNT, CDR2 YENEEA, per germline. This CDR3 region has 14 residues. Trimming shortened V by 5 bases and J by 4 bases, and 13 bases separated the two germline ends. CDR3 nucleotides: TGTGCCAGCAGCGGCCGGACTGGGCCAGATACGCAGTATTTT. The encoded protein is CASSGRTGPDTQYF. The whole variable domain, filled in from reference TRBV11-3 and TRBJ2-3, reads EAGVVQSPRYKIIEKKQPVAFWCNPISGHNTLYWYLQNLGQGPELLIRYENEEAVDDSQLPKDRFSAERLKGVDSTLKIQPAELGDSAVYLCASSGRTGPDTQYFGPGTRLTVL.

The rearrangement joins TRBV28 to TRBJ1-1; tentatively, D is TRBD1 (5 bases). CDR3 length equals 14 residues. CDR1 and CDR2 (germline): MDHEN, SYDVKM. The V end was cut by 2 bases, the J end by 6 bases, with 13 bases between. The CDR3 loop reads CASSLNTRTPEAFF. CDR3 nucleotide sequence: TGTGCCAGCAGTTTAAATACAAGGACACCTGAAGCTTTCTTT.

The genes are TRBV7-9 and TRBJ1-6; no firm D call. CDR3 length: 16 residues. Germline V gene sequence: CDR1 SEHNR, CDR2 FQNEAQ (reference sequence). V dropped 5 bases and J dropped 5 bases, with 16 bases sitting between them. The CDR3 DNA reads TGTGCCAGCAGCCACGCGAGGGTTGGCGATAATTCACCCCTCCACTTT. Its translation is CASSHARVGDNSPLHF.

This clone appeared a few times. This chain connects TRBV4-1 to TRBJ2-1; the match to TRBD2 covers 10 bases. Unmatched junction bases numbered 7, after V lost 0 bases and J lost 8 bases. The length of the CDR3 is 16 residues. Germline V gene data show CDR1 as MGHRA and CDR2 as YSYEKL. The CDR3 DNA reads TGCGCCAGCAGCCAAGATAGGACTAGCGGTTGGGATGAGCAGTTCTTC. This gives the protein CASSQDRTSGWDEQFF.

The chain carries TRBV4-2 and TRBJ2-7; 7 nucleotides line up with TRBD1. CDR1 and CDR2 from the germline V gene are LGHNA and YNFKEQ. J was trimmed by 0 bases and V by 0 bases; bases with no gene match: 5. This CDR3 contains 16 residues. The CDR3 reads CASSQDGHRGSYEQYF. In DNA, the CDR3 is TGTGCCAGCAGCCAAGACGGGCACAGGGGCTCCTACGAGCAGTACTTC.

Worth noting for this clone: The sample contains more than one DNA sequence encoding this CDR3. The J gene is TRBJ2-1, the V gene TRBV24-1; TRBD2 matches at 12 bases. Germline V gene lookup returns CDR1 KGHDR and CDR2 SFDVKD. Germline trimming cut 3 bases from V and 7 bases from J; bases unmatched to any gene: 3. CDR3 size: 15 residues. The CDR3 sequence is CATSDAGTSGNEQFF. The CDR3, as DNA: TGTGCCACCAGTGATGCCGGGACTAGCGGGAATGAGCAGTTCTTC.

V usage is TRBV19 and J usage is TRBJ2-1; TRBD2 matches at 12 bases. The CDR3 contains 18 residues. V was clipped by 4 bases and J by 1 base; unmatched bases: 8. Germline assignment: CDR1 LNHDA and CDR2 SQIVND (reference sequence). The CDR3 sequence: CASSTLAGGLGSYNEQFF. In nucleotides, the CDR3 is TGTGCCAGTAGTACTCTAGCGGGAGGGCTCGGGTCCTACAATGAGCAGTTCTTC.

This chain connects TRBV19 to TRBJ2-3; D might be TRBD1 (5 bases). Germline V gene lookup returns CDR1 LNHDA and CDR2 SQIVND (reference sequence). This CDR3 is built from 15 residues. The germline V and J ends were trimmed by 7 bases and 5 bases, with 19 bases remaining between them. The CDR3 region is CASTNRARVEDTQYF. The CDR3 region has the DNA TGTGCCAGTACCAATAGGGCCAGGGTGGAAGATACGCAGTATTTT.

This rearrangement joins TRBV28 to TRBJ1-2; TRBD1 might be the D (6 bases). V lost 8 bases and J 3 bases, leaving 16 bases between the germline ends. This CDR3 contains 14 residues. Germline loops: CDR1 MDHEN, CDR2 SYDVKM. The CDR3 sequence is CASSTGSADYGYTF. The CDR3 DNA sequence: TGTGCCAGCTCTACAGGGTCAGCCGACTATGGCTACACCTTC.

This chain uses TRBV2 with TRBJ2-2; D possibly corresponds to TRBD2 (5 bases). There are 15 residues in the CDR3. V was trimmed by 5 bases and J by 4 bases, leaving 14 bases between them. Germline V gives CDR1 SNHLY, CDR2 FYNNEI. CDR3 amino acids: CASSRRSQVTGELFF. The CDR3 DNA sequence: TGTGCCAGCAGTAGGAGGAGTCAGGTCACCGGGGAGCTGTTTTTT.

The chain uses TRBV30 and TRBJ2-5; weak D call: TRBD2 (5 bases). The CDR3 spans 16 residues. CDR1 is GTSNPN and CDR2 is SVGIG in the germline V gene (reference sequence). Trimming left V 0 bases short and J 4 bases short, with 18 bases between. CDR3 loop: CAWSVAPTTLPETQYF. In nucleotides, the CDR3 is TGTGCCTGGAGTGTAGCGCCGACTACCCTCCCAGAGACCCAGTACTTC.

The chain couples TRBV5-6 to TRBJ1-1, with 8 bases identical to TRBD1. Germline trimming cut 5 bases from V and 8 bases from J; bases unmatched to any gene: 5. CDR1 is SGHDT, CDR2 YYEEEE, per germline. The CDR3 spans 12 residues. CDR3 in amino acids: CASRIGQGEAFF. For the CDR3, the DNA is TGTGCCAGCAGGATCGGACAGGGCGAAGCTTTCTTT.

This chain joins TRBV7-3 and TRBJ2-7; 8 nucleotides align to TRBD2. This CDR3 has 14 residues. V was pared by 5 bases and J by 2 bases, with 5 bases of the junction left unmatched. Germline-derived CDR1 and CDR2 are SGHTA and FQGTGA. CDR3 amino acids: CASSPSGFPYEQYF. The DNA for the CDR3 is TGTGCCAGCAGCCCTAGCGGGTTCCCCTACGAGCAGTACTTC.

The rearrangement uses TRBV6-5 and TRBJ2-1; D perhaps matches TRBD2 (6 bases). The V end was cut by 2 bases, the J end by 3 bases, with 11 bases between. This CDR3 has 15 residues. Looked up from germline, CDR1 is MNHEY and CDR2 is SVGAGI. The CDR3 nucleotides are TGTGCCAGCAGTTACAGGGACTCGGGCTACAATGAGCAGTTCTTC. It is translated as CASSYRDSGYNEQFF.

The V gene is TRBV19, the J gene TRBJ1-1; 7 bases fit TRBD1. The V and J ends lost 6 bases and 0 bases, in that order; junction bases with no gene match: 4. CDR1 and CDR2 from the germline V gene are LNHDA and SQIVND (reference sequence). This CDR3 is 14 amino acids long. CDR3 sequence (DNA): TGTGCCAGTAGCTTAGGGACAGTGAACACTGAAGCTTTCTTT. Translating it yields CASSLGTVNTEAFF.

The chain carries TRBV27 and TRBJ2-1; weak D call: TRBD2 (5 bases). In germline, CDR1 is MNHEY, CDR2 SMNVEV (reference sequence). V gave up 5 bases and J gave up 7 bases, with 9 bases separating them. There are 12 residues in the CDR3. CDR3 region: CASSPPGNEQFF. The CDR3 bases are TGTGCCAGCAGTCCGCCGGGGAATGAGCAGTTCTTC.

The V and J genes are TRBV5-6 and TRBJ1-3; D may be TRBD1 (6 bases). Germline lookup yields CDR1 SGHDT and CDR2 YYEEEE. The CDR3 is 16 residues long. Trimming left V 7 bases short and J 0 bases short, with 17 bases between. The CDR3 nucleotides are TGTGCCAGCGACTCCTGGGGGCAGTCCTCTGGAAACACCATATATTTT. This codes for CASDSWGQSSGNTIYF.

This clone came up a few times. This chain connects TRBV7-6 to TRBJ2-1; TRBD2 aligns across 7 bases. The CDR3 is 16 amino acids. CDR1 and CDR2 from the germline V gene are SGHVS and FNYEAQ. After removal of 2 bases from V and 5 bases from J, the junction contained 9 bases not matched to a gene. DNA of the CDR3: TGTGCCAGCAGCTTAAATCAACCGGGACTAAACAATGAGCAGTTCTTC. This gives the protein CASSLNQPGLNNEQFF.

The chain joins TRBV6-5 to TRBJ1-1; D not certain. Looked up from germline, CDR1 is MNHEY and CDR2 is SVGAGI. The V end lost 7 bases, the J end lost 1 base, and 10 bases lay between the germline ends. This CDR3 has 13 amino acids. The CDR3 is CASTKSGNTEAFF. The CDR3 DNA sequence: TGTGCCAGCACTAAGTCTGGGAACACTGAAGCTTTCTTT.

The rearrangement links TRBV11-2 to TRBJ2-5; 10 nucleotides line up with TRBD1. The ends lost 1 base at V and 5 bases at J; junction bases unmatched: 7. This CDR3 contains 16 residues. Germline lookup yields CDR1 SGHAT and CDR2 FQNNGV. The CDR3 region has the DNA TGTGCCAGCAGCTTAGTTCCGGGACAGGGGTATGAGACCCAGTACTTC. Protein: CASSLVPGQGYETQYF.